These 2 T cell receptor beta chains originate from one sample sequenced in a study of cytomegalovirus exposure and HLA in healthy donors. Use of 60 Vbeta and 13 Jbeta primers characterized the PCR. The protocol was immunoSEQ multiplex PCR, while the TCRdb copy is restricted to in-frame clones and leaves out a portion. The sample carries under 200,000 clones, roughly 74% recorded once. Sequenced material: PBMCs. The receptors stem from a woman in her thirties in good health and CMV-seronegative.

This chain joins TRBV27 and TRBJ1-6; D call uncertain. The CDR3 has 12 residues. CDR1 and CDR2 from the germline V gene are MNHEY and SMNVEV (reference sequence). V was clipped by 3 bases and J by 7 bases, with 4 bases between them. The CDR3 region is CASSFMNSPLHF. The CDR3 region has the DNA TGTGCCAGCAGTTTTATGAATTCACCCCTCCACTTT.

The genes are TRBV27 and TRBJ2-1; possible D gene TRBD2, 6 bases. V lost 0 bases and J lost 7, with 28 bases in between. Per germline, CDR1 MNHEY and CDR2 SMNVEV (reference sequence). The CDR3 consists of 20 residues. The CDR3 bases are TGTGCCAGCAGTTTATCTTTTGGATACTCAGGAGGAACTAGCAGGAATGAGCAGTTCTTC. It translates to CASSLSFGYSGGTSRNEQFF.